This TCR beta chain was obtained from a study of graft-versus-host responses after intestinal transplantation. Germline CDR1 is MNHNY and CDR2 is SVGAGI (reference sequence). V was cut by 3 bases and J by 8 bases, with 14 bases left in between. The CDR3 has 14 residues. Remarks on this clone: Its antigen is undetermined.

Measured with immunoSEQ multiplex PCR; TCRdb has only the in-frame clones, and not every one. The sample yields about 130,000 clones, 80% to 95% seen once. The input for sequencing was unstimulated CD4+ T cells sorted from spleen or lymph node cells, taken before intestinal transplant. The V call is TRBV6-6, the J call TRBJ2-1; no clear D gene. The sequence came from a human donor who received an intestinal transplant. The CDR3 reads CASSYSRSRHEQFF. In DNA, the CDR3 is TGTGCCAGCAGTTATTCGAGGTCAAGGCATGAGCAGTTCTTC.